The text below deals with one T cell receptor beta chain. Its specificity is not known. This sample is drawn from a study of identical twins. Whole-study results and caveats: Beta clonotypes that were abundant in cord blood contained fewer insertions, a pattern absent from memory repertoires. Conclusions relied on cross-sectional statistical analysis, not following the same donors.

A universal primer site came from template switching; cDNA carried unique molecular identifiers. TCRdb called the 5' RACE reads again in MiXCR, with one record for every CDR3 protein. This repertoire shows roughly 630,000 distinct CDR3 sequences, roughly 6.6% found once; its top ten account for about 1.6%. Healthy Caucasian individuals made up all the donors. The germline V gene has CDR1 SEHNR and CDR2 FQNEAQ (reference sequence). The CDR3 has 14 amino acids. V dropped 1 base and J dropped 7; count of bases not matched to a gene: 2. The data were also submitted as part of a second study, on yellow fever vaccine responses in identical twins.

This TCR was sampled from a woman aged 18-29 years in good health. The sequenced material came from PBMCs. V and J are TRBV7-9 and TRBJ2-1; TRBD1 matches at 9 bases. CDR3 amino acids: CASSLGTGENEQFF. The CDR3 region has the DNA TGTGCCAGCAGCTTAGGGACAGGGGAAAATGAGCAGTTCTTC.